The clone carrying this T cell receptor (beta chain) was counted at least ten times. What it recognizes is unknown. V was clipped by 0 bases and J by 2 bases, with 8 bases between them. This CDR3 is built from 14 residues. Per germline, CDR1 SGHNT and CDR2 YENEEA. MiXCR, applied by TCRdb to the multiplex PCR reads, yields one record per CDR3 protein. The repertoire holds around 66,000 distinct CDR3 sequences, with around two fifths as singletons. This sample is part of a study of breast tumors, draining lymph nodes, adjacent tissues. Whole-study results and caveats: Luminal-like breast cancer showed significantly higher tumor–nontumor repertoire similarity than basal-like. Tumors had less TCR diversity than lymph nodes, more than nontumor tissue. Data only fit, rather than demonstrated, lymph node origin of most tumor T cells. Findings are consistent with lymph node origin and intratumoral expansion of most tumor T cells.

The sequencing input was breast tumor tissue. This sequence originates from a female donor with breast cancer. Some clones in this sample may be carry-over from other donors' samples. The chain has TRBV11-3 and TRBJ2-7; unclear D gene. CDR3 sequence reads: CASSLDLAAYEQYF. CDR3 sequence (DNA): TGTGCCAGCAGCTTAGATCTTGCAGCCTACGAGCAGTACTTC.